The entry below gives a single T cell receptor beta chain sequence along with its context. As yet, its antigen is unknown. Sequencing used immunoSEQ multiplex PCR; TCRdb keeps in-frame clones, though not all of them. The sample records more than 2,500 clones, roughly 23% being singletons. This specimen comes from a study of T cells in localized non-small cell lung cancer. Study outcomes and limitations: Tumor showed lower T cell clonality than uninvolved adjacent lung, where it was highest. Appearances in adjacent lung were noted for a median 57 of the top 100 tumor clones. Those with higher blood T cell density had longer overall survival.

The receptor was isolated from a male donor aged 60 or over with stage III lung adenocarcinoma. Here the sequenced sample was lung tumor tissue, taken before any cancer treatment.

CDR3 in DNA: TGTGCCAGCGAAACCTTCAGGGGCTTGGGCTACACCTTC. Translated, it gives CASETFRGLGYTF. The chain has TRBV6-8 and TRBJ1-2; weak D call: TRBD1 (6 bases). Germline-derived CDR1 and CDR2 are MNHGY and SAAAGT. With 8 bases removed from V and 8 bases from J, the gap between germline ends came to 18 bases. This CDR3 spans 13 amino acids.